This T cell receptor (beta chain) was retrieved from a study of shared clonotypes between healthy human individuals. Study-wide points: Compared with memory subsets, naive subsets generally had larger estimated richness. Clonotype sharing among donors likely depends on sequencing depth.

TCRdb keeps only in-frame clones here, not all; method: immunoSEQ multiplex PCR. The sample contains over 1.4 million clones, roughly 96% of which appear only once. Points on this clone: What it binds is unknown. The same CDR3 also results from other DNA sequences found in this sample.

Germline CDR1 KGHSH, CDR2 LQKENI. This CDR3 region has 15 residues. With 1 base clipped from V and 3 bases from J, the junction kept 1 base outside the gene matches. The source material was naive CD4+ T cells sorted from blood. Subset reported: CD45RA+ positively selected. The chain recombines TRBV18 with TRBJ2-3; 10 bases are a match to TRBD1. The receptor was derived from a man aged 25-40 years in good health. This CDR3 reads CASSPRDRGTDTQYF. For the CDR3, the DNA is TGTGCCAGCTCACCACGGGACAGGGGAACAGATACGCAGTATTTT.